The clone carrying this T cell receptor beta chain was seen more than once but under ten times. The antigen is not known. TCRB transcripts that were expressed got sequenced, as all of the isolated RNA had been reverse transcribed. Data came from immunoSEQ multiplex PCR; TCRdb stores just in-frame clones and leaves some out. The sample consists of roughly 350,000 clones, 8% to 13% of them appearing once. This CDR3 contains 16 residues. Germline values: CDR1 SGDLS, CDR2 YYNGEE. Trimming took 3 bases from V and 4 from J; bases not matched to a gene: 5. Naive, central memory, regulatory and stem cell-like memory cells within the CD4+ compartment were sorted using CD45RO/CCR7/CD25/CD127/CD95/CD27. This sample is drawn from a study of beta chain features in type 1 diabetes. Study-level points and caveats: Any HLA effect on TCRB rearrangement was left unresolved by small sub-analyses. In comparison with healthy donors, patients had naive, central memory and Treg TCRB repertoires that appeared more similar. Type 1 diabetes patients had fewer VDJ junction insertions and more deletions.

The sequencing input was naive CD4+ T cells from blood. The source of this sequence is a woman in her twenties or thirties in good health. This chain uses TRBV9 with TRBJ2-1; 12 bases align to TRBD2. The CDR3 protein is CASSAPGTSGYNEQFF. Here the CDR3 DNA reads TGTGCCAGCAGCGCACCCGGGACTAGCGGGTACAATGAGCAGTTCTTC. The full variable domain, completed using reference TRBV9 and TRBJ2-1, is DSGVTQTPKHLITATGQRVTLRCSPRSGDLSVYWYQQSLDQGLQFLIQYYNGEERAKGNILERFSAQQFPDLHSELNLSSLELGDSALYFCASSAPGTSGYNEQFFGPGTRLTVL.